This passage covers 20 T cell receptor beta chains from one sample sequenced in a study of spatial heterogeneity in lung cancer. TCRdb reprocessed the 5' RACE reads via MiXCR and lists one record per CDR3 protein. The sample yields about 100,000 distinct CDR3 sequences, approximately 19% seen once. Time point specified: blood at routine non-recurrence follow-up after resection. Sequences were derived from PBMCs, sampled at follow-up. The receptors originated from a male donor with early-stage non-small cell lung cancer.

This clonotype has a handful of counts. V and J are TRBV7-9 and TRBJ2-3; D is undetermined. CDR3 length equals 11 residues. The V end was cut by 3 bases, the J end by 6 bases, with 4 bases between. Per germline, CDR1 SEHNR and CDR2 FQNEAQ (reference sequence). DNA of the CDR3: TGTGCCAGCAGCTTGGAGGATACGCAGTATTTT. It encodes CASSLEDTQYF.

This clonotype was counted between two and nine times. The gene calls are TRBV7-7 and TRBJ2-1; 11 bases map to TRBD2. The length of the CDR3 is 15 residues. V was clipped by 6 bases and J by 7 bases; unmatched bases: 8. The V gene's germline CDR1 is SSHAT and CDR2 FNYEAQ (reference sequence). The CDR3 region has the DNA TGTGCCAGCAGTTCACTAGCGGGAGAAATGAATGAGCAGTTCTTC. Translation gives CASSSLAGEMNEQFF.

This clonotype showed up many times. The V call is TRBV20-1, the J call TRBJ2-6; D is ambiguous. Germline values: CDR1 DFQATT, CDR2 SNEGSKA (reference sequence). This CDR3 is built from 14 residues. Deletions cut 0 bases from V and 0 bases from J, with 3 bases between. This CDR3 reads CSARDSSGANVLTF. In nucleotides, the CDR3 is TGCAGTGCTAGAGACAGCTCTGGGGCCAACGTCCTGACTTTC.

The V gene is TRBV29-1, the J gene TRBJ2-7, with D uncertain. Germline V lookup: CDR1 SQVTM, CDR2 ANQGSEA. The CDR3 loop spans 10 amino acids. The V end lost 5 bases, the J end lost 5 bases, and 7 bases lay between the germline ends. CDR3 in amino acids: CSVFNNEQYF. CDR3 coding DNA: TGCAGCGTTTTTAATAACGAGCAGTACTTC.

The genes are TRBV11-1 and TRBJ2-7; no reliable D call. In germline, CDR1 is SGHAT, CDR2 FQDESV (reference sequence). The CDR3 has 13 residues. V lost 5 bases to trimming and J lost 3 bases, with 11 bases between them. In nucleotides, the CDR3 is TGTGCCAGCAGCACGACGGAGAACTACGAGCAGTACTTC. This sequence encodes CASSTTENYEQYF.

This clonotype appeared many times. J is TRBJ2-6 and V is TRBV11-2, with 9 nucleotides matching TRBD2. This CDR3 spans 18 amino acids. Germline CDR1 is SGHAT and CDR2 is FQNNGV. J lost 3 bases, V lost 6 bases, and 12 bases had no gene match. The DNA for the CDR3 is TGTGCCAGCAGGGATCTAGGCGGGAGGGCTGGTGGGGCCAACGTCCTGACTTTC. It encodes CASRDLGGRAGGANVLTF.

This clonotype was picked up many times. The chain recombines TRBV7-9 with TRBJ2-7; maybe TRBD2 (6 bases). V dropped 1 base and J dropped 3 bases, with 22 bases sitting between them. This CDR3 contains 18 residues. Germline-derived CDR1 and CDR2 are SEHNR and FQNEAQ (reference sequence). The CDR3 loop is CASSLENSRGTGDYEQYF. In DNA form, the CDR3 reads TGTGCCAGCAGCTTAGAGAATTCGAGAGGGACGGGGGACTACGAGCAGTACTTC.

The rearrangement joins TRBV7-8 to TRBJ1-5, with D perhaps TRBD1 (5 bases). There are 20 residues in the CDR3. The germline CDR1 and CDR2 sequences are SGHVS and FQNEAQ. Trimming pared 5 bases from V and 0 bases from J, leaving 26 bases between. CDR3 sequence reads: CASSRRLPGQSRFSNQPQHF. The CDR3 nucleotides read TGTGCCAGCAGCCGACGCCTCCCCGGACAAAGTAGGTTTAGCAATCAGCCCCAGCATTTT.

This clonotype showed up just a few times. The chain has TRBV2 and TRBJ2-1; TRBD1 might be the D (5 bases). This CDR3 contains 12 residues. Germline CDR1 is SNHLY and CDR2 is FYNNEI. V was cut by 6 bases and J by 4 bases, with 7 bases left in between. This chain's CDR3 is CASSQGYNEQFF. CDR3 sequence (DNA): TGTGCCAGCAGCCAGGGTTACAATGAGCAGTTCTTC.

This clonotype was counted between two and nine times. The rearrangement links TRBV6-6 to TRBJ1-2; a possible D gene is TRBD1 (5 bases). Between the trimmed V and J ends, which lost 0 bases and 6 bases, there was a span of 14 bases. The CDR3 runs 15 residues. Germline assignment: CDR1 MNHNY and CDR2 SVGAGI (reference sequence). The CDR3 region is CASSYSSSPGNGYTF. In nucleotides, the CDR3 is TGTGCCAGCAGTTACTCGAGCTCCCCAGGGAATGGCTACACCTTC.

This clonotype was found a few times. The V gene is TRBV7-2, the J gene TRBJ1-2; D remains ambiguous. CDR1 is SGHTA and CDR2 is FQGNSA in the germline V gene. CDR3 length equals 15 residues. Trimming cost V 3 bases and J 4 bases, with 15 bases left between them. The CDR3: CASSLKRLISYGYTF. CDR3 in DNA: TGTGCCAGCAGCTTGAAGCGACTTATAAGCTATGGCTACACCTTC.

This chain uses TRBV6-5 with TRBJ1-1; D might be TRBD1 (5 bases). The ends were cut back, 5 bases at V and 5 bases at J, with 15 bases in the middle. Germline V CDR1 and CDR2: MNHEY, SVGAGI. The CDR3 has 14 amino acids. CDR3 sequence: CASSEGRRGTEAFF. CDR3 coding DNA: TGTGCCAGCAGTGAAGGGAGAAGGGGTACTGAAGCTTTCTTT.

The sample holds a few counts of this clonotype. V and J are TRBV27 and TRBJ1-5; tentatively, D is TRBD1 (6 bases). Trimming removed 5 bases from V and 5 bases from J, with 13 bases in between. In germline, CDR1 is MNHEY, CDR2 SMNVEV (reference sequence). The CDR3 loop spans 14 amino acids. The CDR3 DNA reads TGTGCCAGCAGTCACTCAGGGGAGGATCAGCCCCAGCATTTT. Residues: CASSHSGEDQPQHF.

This clonotype was seen at least ten times. This rearrangement joins TRBV5-1 to TRBJ1-1, with D possibly being TRBD1 (6 bases). Germline V lookup: CDR1 SGHRS, CDR2 YFSETQ. This CDR3 has 15 residues. V lost 4 bases and J lost 1, with 14 bases in between. The CDR3 region has the DNA TGCGCCAGCAGCAAACTACAGGGACCGAACACTGAAGCTTTCTTT. Encoded protein: CASSKLQGPNTEAFF.

This chain joins TRBV21-1 and TRBJ2-1; the DNA was not used to check the table's D call, TRBD1. TRBV21-1 is labeled a pseudogene. The CDR3 runs 16 residues. CDR3 loop: CASSKVRQASYNEQFF. The CDR3 bases are TGTGCCAGCAGCAAAGTCCGACAGGCCTCCTACAATGAGCAGTTCTTC.

The V call is TRBV20-1, the J call TRBJ2-3, with 12 positions matching TRBD2. V shed 2 bases and J 1 base; nucleotides not matched to a gene: 7. Germline CDR1 is DFQATT and CDR2 is SNEGSKA (reference sequence). This CDR3 has 17 amino acids. This CDR3 is CSARFPTSGRRTDTQYF. The DNA for the CDR3 is TGCAGTGCTAGATTCCCAACTAGCGGGAGGCGCACAGATACGCAGTATTTT.

The gene calls are TRBV20-1 and TRBJ2-5, with 10 bases that match TRBD1. The germline gives CDR1 DFQATT, CDR2 SNEGSKA (reference sequence). The CDR3 covers 16 residues. V shed 0 bases, J shed 9 bases, and the junction held 13 bases outside the gene matches. The CDR3 is CSARDKIGQGVWAQYF. The DNA of the CDR3 is TGCAGTGCTAGAGATAAGATAGGACAGGGGGTATGGGCCCAGTACTTC.

This clonotype appeared many times. The chain has TRBV20-1 and TRBJ1-4; D is uncertain. CDR1 DFQATT and CDR2 SNEGSKA come from the germline V gene (reference sequence). Trimming shortened V by 1 base and J by 0 bases, and 3 bases separated the two germline ends. The CDR3 is 13 residues long. The CDR3 coding sequence is TGCAGTGCTAGAGGGTCAACTAATGAAAAACTGTTTTTT. Translating gives CSARGSTNEKLFF.

This clonotype has only a few counts. The V and J genes are TRBV3-1 and TRBJ2-7, with D unresolved. V was shortened by 1 base and J by 1 base, with 5 bases between the two germline ends. The CDR3 has 13 amino acids. Per germline, CDR1 LGHDT and CDR2 YNNKEL (reference sequence). CDR3 amino acids: CASSQAGSYEQYV. The CDR3 DNA reads as TGTGCCAGCAGCCAAGCTGGGTCCTACGAGCAGTACGTC.

This clonotype was seen more than once but under ten times. The chain joins TRBV7-2 to TRBJ1-1; no firm D call. The CDR3 has 11 residues. V was clipped by 4 bases and J by 3 bases, with 3 bases between them. In germline, CDR1 is SGHTA, CDR2 FQGNSA. The CDR3 DNA sequence: TGTGCCAGCAGCTCCTACACTGAAGCTTTCTTT. It translates to CASSSYTEAFF.